The present T cell receptor beta chain was sequenced within a study of neurological immune-mediated disorders. The healthy controls volunteered at a blood bank in Maryland, USA. Study-wide findings and caveats: There were no CDR3 amino acid sequences shared by expanded clones across subjects, a result suggesting private repertoires in all groups.

There are many counts of this clonotype. Its antigen remains unknown. Over 200 million TCR-beta sequences from 15-18 subjects came out of each sequencing run. TCRdb recomputed calls from the 5' RACE reads with MiXCR, one row per CDR3 protein. The table has tens of thousands of distinct CDR3 sequences, 10% to 13% seen once. This CDR3 is 15 amino acids long. CDR1 and CDR2 (germline): SGHKS, YYEKEE (reference sequence). The V gene lost 0 bases and the J gene lost 6 bases, with 13 bases spanning the gap. Specimen: PBMCs. This sequence was found in a man aged 35-49 years in good health. The chain has TRBV5-5 and TRBJ1-5, with D possibly being TRBD1 (6 bases). In DNA form, the CDR3 reads TGTGCCAGCAGCTTGGAGCGGCAGGGGTCTCAGCCCCAGCATTTT. Protein sequence: CASSLERQGSQPQHF.